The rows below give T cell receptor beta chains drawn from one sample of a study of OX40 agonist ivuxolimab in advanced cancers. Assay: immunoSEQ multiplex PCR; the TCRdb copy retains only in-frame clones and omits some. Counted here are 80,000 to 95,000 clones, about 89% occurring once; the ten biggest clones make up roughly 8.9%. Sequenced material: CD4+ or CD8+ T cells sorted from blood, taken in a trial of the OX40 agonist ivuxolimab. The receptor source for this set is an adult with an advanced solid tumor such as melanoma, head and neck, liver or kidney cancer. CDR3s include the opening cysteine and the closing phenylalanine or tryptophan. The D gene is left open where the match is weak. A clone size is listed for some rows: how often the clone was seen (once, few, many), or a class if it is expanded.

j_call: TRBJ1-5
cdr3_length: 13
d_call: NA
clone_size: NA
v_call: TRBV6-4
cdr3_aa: CASAARDNQPQHF
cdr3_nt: TGTGCCAGCGCGGCCAGGGACAATCAGCCCCAGCATTTT

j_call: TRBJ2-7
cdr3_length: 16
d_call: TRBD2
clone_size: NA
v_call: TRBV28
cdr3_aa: CASTSLGLAGHYEQYF
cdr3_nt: TGTGCCAGCACCTCTCTCGGACTAGCGGGGCACTACGAGCAGTACTTC

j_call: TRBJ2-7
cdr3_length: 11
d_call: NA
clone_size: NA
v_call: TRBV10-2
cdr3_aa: CASSGAYEQYF
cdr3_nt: TGCGCCAGCAGCGGGGCCTACGAGCAGTACTTC

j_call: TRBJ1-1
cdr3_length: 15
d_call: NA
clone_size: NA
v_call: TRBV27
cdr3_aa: CASSSAPTVNTEAFF
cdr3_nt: TGTGCCAGCAGTTCCGCCCCGACCGTGAACACTGAAGCTTTCTTT

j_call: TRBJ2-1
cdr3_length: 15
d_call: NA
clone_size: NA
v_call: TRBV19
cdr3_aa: CASSLRAGAYNEQFF
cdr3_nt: TGTGCCAGTAGTCTCCGGGCAGGGGCCTACAATGAGCAGTTCTTC

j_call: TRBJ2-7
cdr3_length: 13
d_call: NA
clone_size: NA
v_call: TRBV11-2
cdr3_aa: CASSLDVSYEQYF
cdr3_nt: TGTGCCAGCAGCTTAGACGTATCCTACGAGCAGTACTTC

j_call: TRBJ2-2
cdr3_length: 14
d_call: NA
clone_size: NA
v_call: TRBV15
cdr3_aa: CATRRTLASGELFF
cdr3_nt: TGTGCCACCAGACGCACCCTAGCGTCCGGGGAGCTGTTTTTT

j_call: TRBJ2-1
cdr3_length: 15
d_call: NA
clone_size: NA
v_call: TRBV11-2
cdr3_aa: CASTPTPSSYNEQFF
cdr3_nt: TGTGCCAGCACCCCGACTCCGAGCTCCTACAATGAGCAGTTCTTC

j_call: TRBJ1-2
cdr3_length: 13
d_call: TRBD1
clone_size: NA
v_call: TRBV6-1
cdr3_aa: CANALQGNYGYTF
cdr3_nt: TGTGCCAACGCCTTACAGGGGAACTATGGCTACACCTTC

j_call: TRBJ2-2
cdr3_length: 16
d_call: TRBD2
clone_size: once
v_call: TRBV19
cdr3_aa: CASSKEAAGDAGELFF
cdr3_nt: TGTGCCAGTAGTAAAGAGGCAGCGGGAGACGCCGGGGAGCTGTTTTTT

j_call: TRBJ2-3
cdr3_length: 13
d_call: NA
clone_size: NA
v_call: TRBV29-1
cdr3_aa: CSVDFQLTDTQYF
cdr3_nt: TGCAGCGTTGATTTTCAGCTCACAGATACGCAGTATTTT

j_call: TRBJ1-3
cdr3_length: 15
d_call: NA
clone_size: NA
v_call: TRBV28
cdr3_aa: CASSGGSLSGNTIYF
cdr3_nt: TGTGCCAGCAGTGGAGGGAGCCTCTCTGGAAACACCATATATTTT

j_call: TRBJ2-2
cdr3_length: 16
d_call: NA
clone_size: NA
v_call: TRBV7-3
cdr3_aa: CASSLLAQASTGELFF
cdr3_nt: TGTGCCAGCAGCTTATTGGCCCAGGCCTCCACCGGGGAGCTGTTTTTT

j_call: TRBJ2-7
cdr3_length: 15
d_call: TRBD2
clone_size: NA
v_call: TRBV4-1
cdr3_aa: CASSQELAGGYEQYF
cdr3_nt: TGCGCCAGCAGCCAAGAGTTAGCGGGAGGGTACGAGCAGTACTTC

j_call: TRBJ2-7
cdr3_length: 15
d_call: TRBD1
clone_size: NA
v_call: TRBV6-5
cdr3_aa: CASSFRWDRGYEQYF
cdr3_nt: TGTGCCAGCAGTTTTAGATGGGACAGGGGCTACGAGCAGTACTTC

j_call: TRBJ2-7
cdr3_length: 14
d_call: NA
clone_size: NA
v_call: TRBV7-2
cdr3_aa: CASSLGLSSYEQYF
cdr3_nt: TGTGCCAGCAGCTTAGGTCTGAGCTCCTACGAGCAGTACTTC

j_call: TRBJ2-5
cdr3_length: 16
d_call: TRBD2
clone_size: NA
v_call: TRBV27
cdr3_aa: CASSLGTSGSAETQYF
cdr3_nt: TGTGCCAGCAGTTTAGGGACTAGCGGGAGTGCAGAGACCCAGTACTTC

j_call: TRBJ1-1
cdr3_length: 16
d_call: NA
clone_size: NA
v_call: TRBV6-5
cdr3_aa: CASSYSLGSWGTEAFF
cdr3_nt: TGTGCCAGCAGTTACTCACTGGGCTCTTGGGGCACTGAAGCTTTCTTT

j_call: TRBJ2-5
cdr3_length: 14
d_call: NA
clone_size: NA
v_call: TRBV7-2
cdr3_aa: CASSSNGGTETQYF
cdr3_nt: TGTGCCAGCAGCTCGAACGGGGGCACAGAGACCCAGTACTTC

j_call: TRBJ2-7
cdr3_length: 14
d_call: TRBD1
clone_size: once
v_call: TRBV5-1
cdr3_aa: CASSWATGGYEQYF
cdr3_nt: TGCGCCAGCAGCTGGGCCACAGGGGGCTACGAGCAGTACTTC

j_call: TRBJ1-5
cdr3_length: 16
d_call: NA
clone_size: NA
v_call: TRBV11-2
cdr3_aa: CASSSLVGGGGQPQHF
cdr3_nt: TGTGCCAGCAGCTCCCTGGTCGGGGGCGGGGGTCAGCCCCAGCATTTT

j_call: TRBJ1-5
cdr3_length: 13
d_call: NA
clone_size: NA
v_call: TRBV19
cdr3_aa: CASTRGSNQPQHF
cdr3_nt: TGTGCCAGTACGAGGGGAAGCAATCAGCCCCAGCATTTT

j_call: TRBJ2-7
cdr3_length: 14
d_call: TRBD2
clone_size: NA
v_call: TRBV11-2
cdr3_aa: CASSLEAGVGEQYF
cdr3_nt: TGTGCCAGCAGCTTAGAAGCGGGGGTGGGAGAGCAGTACTTC

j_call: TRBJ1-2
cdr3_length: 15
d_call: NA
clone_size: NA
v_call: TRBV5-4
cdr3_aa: CASSLNRGANYGYTF
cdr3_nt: TGTGCCAGCAGCTTGAATCGGGGAGCTAACTATGGCTACACCTTC

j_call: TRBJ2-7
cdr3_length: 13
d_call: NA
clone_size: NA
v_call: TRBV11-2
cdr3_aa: CASRTDTFYEQYF
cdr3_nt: TGTGCCAGCAGGACGGACACCTTCTACGAGCAGTACTTC

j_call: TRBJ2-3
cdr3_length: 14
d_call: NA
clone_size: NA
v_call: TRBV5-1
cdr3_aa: CASSFGASADTQYF
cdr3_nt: TGCGCCAGCAGCTTCGGGGCCTCCGCAGATACGCAGTATTTT

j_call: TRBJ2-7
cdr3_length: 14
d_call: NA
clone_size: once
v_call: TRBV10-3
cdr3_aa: CAINPDTSSSEQYF
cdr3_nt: TGTGCCATCAATCCGGACACCTCCTCCTCCGAGCAGTACTTC

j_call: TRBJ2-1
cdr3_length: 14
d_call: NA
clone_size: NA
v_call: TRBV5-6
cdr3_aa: CASRIAFLYNEQFF
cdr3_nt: TGTGCCAGCAGGATAGCGTTCCTTTACAATGAGCAGTTCTTC

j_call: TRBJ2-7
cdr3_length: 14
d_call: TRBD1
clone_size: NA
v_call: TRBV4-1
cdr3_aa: CASSLETGGREQYF
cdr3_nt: TGCGCCAGCAGCCTTGAGACAGGGGGCCGGGAGCAGTACTTC